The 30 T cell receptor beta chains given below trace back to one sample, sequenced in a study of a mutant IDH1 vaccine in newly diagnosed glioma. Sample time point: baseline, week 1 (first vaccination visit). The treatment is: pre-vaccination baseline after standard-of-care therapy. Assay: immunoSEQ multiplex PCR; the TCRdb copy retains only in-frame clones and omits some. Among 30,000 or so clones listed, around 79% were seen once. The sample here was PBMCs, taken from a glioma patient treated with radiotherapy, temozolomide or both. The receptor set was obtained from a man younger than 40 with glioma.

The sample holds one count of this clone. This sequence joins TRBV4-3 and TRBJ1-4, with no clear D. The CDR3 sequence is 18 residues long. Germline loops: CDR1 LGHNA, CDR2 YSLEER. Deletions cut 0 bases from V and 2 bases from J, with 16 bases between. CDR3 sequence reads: CASSQDRQTAWTNEKLFF. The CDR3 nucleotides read TGCGCCAGCAGCCAAGATCGACAAACAGCCTGGACTAATGAAAAACTGTTTTTT.

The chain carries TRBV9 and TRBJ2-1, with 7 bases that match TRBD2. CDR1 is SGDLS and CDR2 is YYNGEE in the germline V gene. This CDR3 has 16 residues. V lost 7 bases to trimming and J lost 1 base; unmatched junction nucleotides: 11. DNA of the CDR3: TGTGCCAGCTCCTTGACTCTAGCGGCATCCTACAATGAGCAGTTCTTC. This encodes CASSLTLAASYNEQFF.

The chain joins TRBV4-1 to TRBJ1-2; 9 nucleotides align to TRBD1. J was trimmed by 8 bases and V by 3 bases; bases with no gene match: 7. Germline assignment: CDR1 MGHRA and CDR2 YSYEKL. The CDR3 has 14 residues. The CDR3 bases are TGCGCCAGCAGCCAGGGGACAGGGCGGTACGGCTACACCTTC. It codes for CASSQGTGRYGYTF.

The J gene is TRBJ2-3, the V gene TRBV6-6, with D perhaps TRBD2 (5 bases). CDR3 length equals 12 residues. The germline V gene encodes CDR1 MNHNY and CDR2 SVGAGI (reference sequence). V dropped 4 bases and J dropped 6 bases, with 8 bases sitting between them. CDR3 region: CASSWTGDTQYF. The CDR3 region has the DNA TGTGCCAGCAGTTGGACTGGGGATACGCAGTATTTT.

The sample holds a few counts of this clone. CDR3 sequence: CASSKRGKWDQPQHF. The CDR3 nucleotides are TGTGCCAGTAGTAAACGAGGGAAATGGGATCAGCCCCAGCATTTT. This sequence joins TRBV19 and TRBJ1-5; no definite D call. The CDR3 is 15 residues long. In germline, CDR1 is LNHDA, CDR2 SQIVND (reference sequence). V dropped 4 bases and J dropped 5 bases, with 15 bases sitting between them.

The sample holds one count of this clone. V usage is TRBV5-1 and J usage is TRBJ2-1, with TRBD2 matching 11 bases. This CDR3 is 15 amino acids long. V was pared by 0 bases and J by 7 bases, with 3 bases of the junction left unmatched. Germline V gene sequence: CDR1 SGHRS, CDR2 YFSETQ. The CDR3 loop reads CASSLVAGGPNEQFF. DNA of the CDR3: TGCGCCAGCAGCTTGGTAGCGGGGGGGCCAAATGAGCAGTTCTTC.

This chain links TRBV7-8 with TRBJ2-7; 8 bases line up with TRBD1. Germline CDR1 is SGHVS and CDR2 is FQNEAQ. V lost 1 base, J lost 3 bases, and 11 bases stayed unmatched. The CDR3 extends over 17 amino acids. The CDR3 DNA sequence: TGTGCCAGCAGCTTAGAATTCGGACAGGGAAAGGGCTACGAGCAGTACTTC. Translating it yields CASSLEFGQGKGYEQYF.

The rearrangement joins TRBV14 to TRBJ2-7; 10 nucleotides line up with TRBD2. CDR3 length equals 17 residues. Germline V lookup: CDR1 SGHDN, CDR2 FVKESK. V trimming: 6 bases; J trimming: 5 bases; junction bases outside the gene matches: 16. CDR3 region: CASREKREGHEIHEQYF. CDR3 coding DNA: TGTGCCAGCAGGGAAAAGCGGGAGGGCCACGAGATCCACGAGCAGTACTTC.

This chain's CDR3 is CASSVTSGESYEQYF. Written as DNA, the CDR3 is TGTGCCAGTAGTGTGACTAGCGGCGAATCCTACGAGCAGTACTTC. This chain links TRBV19 with TRBJ2-7; 9 bases are a match to TRBD2. CDR3 length: 15 amino acids. The germline V gene has CDR1 LNHDA and CDR2 SQIVND (reference sequence). With 5 bases clipped from V and 1 base from J, the junction kept 6 bases outside the gene matches. Full variable domain (outside the CDR3, taken from reference TRBV19 and TRBJ2-7): DGGITQSPKYLFRKEGQNVTLSCEQNLNHDAMYWYRQDPGQGLRLIYYSQIVNDFQKGDIAEGYSVSREKKESFPLTVTSAQKNPTAFYLCASSVTSGESYEQYFGPGTRLTVT.

The CDR3 sequence is CAISTTGREDTQYF. For the CDR3, the DNA is TGTGCCATCAGTACGACAGGGCGGGAAGATACGCAGTATTTT. This chain uses TRBV10-3 with TRBJ2-3; tentative D call: TRBD1 (7 bases). The CDR3 consists of 14 residues. V was shortened by 5 bases and J by 5 bases, with 14 bases between the two germline ends. Germline lookup yields CDR1 ENHRY and CDR2 SYGVKD.

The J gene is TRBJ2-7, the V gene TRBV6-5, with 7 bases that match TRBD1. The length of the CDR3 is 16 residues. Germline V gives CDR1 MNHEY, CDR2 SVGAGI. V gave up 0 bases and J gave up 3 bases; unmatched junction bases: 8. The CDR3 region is CASSYSTGQAFYEQYF. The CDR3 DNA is TGTGCCAGCAGTTACTCGACCGGACAGGCTTTCTACGAGCAGTACTTC.

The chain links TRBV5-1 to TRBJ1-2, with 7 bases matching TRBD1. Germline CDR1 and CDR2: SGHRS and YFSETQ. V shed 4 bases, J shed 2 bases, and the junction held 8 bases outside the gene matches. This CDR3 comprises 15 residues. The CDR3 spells CASSRDSLKNYGYTF. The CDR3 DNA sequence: TGCGCCAGCAGCCGGGACAGCCTTAAGAACTATGGCTACACCTTC. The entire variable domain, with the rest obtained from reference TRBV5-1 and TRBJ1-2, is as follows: KAGVTQTPRYLIKTRGQQVTLSCSPISGHRSVSWYQQTPGQGLQFLFEYFSETQRNKGNFPGRFSGRQFSNSRSEMNVSTLELGDSALYLCASSRDSLKNYGYTFGSGTRLTVV.

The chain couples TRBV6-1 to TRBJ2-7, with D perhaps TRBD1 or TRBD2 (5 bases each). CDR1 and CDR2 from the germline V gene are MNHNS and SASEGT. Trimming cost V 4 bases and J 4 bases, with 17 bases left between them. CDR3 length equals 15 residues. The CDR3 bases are TGTGCCAGCAGTGTATGGGGGACCGAGCCTTACGAGCAGTACTTC. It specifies CASSVWGTEPYEQYF.

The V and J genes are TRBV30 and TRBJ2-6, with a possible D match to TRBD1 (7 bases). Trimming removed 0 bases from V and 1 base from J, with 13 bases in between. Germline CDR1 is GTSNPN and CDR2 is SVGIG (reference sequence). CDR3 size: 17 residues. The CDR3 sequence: CAWSVGGGGSGANVLTF. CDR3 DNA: TGTGCCTGGAGTGTAGGAGGGGGCGGGTCTGGGGCCAACGTCCTGACTTTC.

CDR3 nucleotides: TGCGCCAGCAGCCTGGGACTAGCGGGCACAGATACGCAGTATTTT. Protein sequence: CASSLGLAGTDTQYF. This chain joins TRBV4-1 and TRBJ2-3, with 11 bases aligning to TRBD2. The CDR3 loop spans 15 amino acids. V lost 4 bases, J lost 1 base, and 1 base stayed unmatched. Germline values: CDR1 MGHRA, CDR2 YSYEKL.

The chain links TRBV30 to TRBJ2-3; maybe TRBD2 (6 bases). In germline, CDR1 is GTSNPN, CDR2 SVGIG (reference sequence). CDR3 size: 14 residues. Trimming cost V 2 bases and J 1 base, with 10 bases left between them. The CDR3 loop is CAWSRGEGTDTQYF. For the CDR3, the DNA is TGTGCCTGGAGTCGTGGGGAGGGCACAGATACGCAGTATTTT.

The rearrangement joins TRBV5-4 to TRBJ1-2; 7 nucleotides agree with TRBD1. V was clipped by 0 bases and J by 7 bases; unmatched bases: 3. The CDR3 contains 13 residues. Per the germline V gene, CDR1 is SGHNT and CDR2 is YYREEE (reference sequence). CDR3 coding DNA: TGTGCCAGCAGCTTGGCACAGGGGCTTGGCTACACCTTC. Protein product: CASSLAQGLGYTF.

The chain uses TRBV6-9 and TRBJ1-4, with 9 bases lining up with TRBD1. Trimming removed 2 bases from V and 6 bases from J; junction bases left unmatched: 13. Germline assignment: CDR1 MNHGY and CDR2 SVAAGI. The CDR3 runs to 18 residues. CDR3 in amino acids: CASSYTAGDRVGDEKLFF. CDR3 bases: TGTGCCAGCAGTTATACCGCCGGGGACAGGGTCGGCGATGAAAAACTGTTTTTT.

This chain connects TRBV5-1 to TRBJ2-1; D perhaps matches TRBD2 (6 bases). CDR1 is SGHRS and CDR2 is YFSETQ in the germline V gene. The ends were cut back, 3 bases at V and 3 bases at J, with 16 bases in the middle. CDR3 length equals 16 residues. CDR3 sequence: CASSSTPEGYYNEQFF. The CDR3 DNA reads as TGCGCCAGCAGCTCAACACCGGAGGGCTACTACAATGAGCAGTTCTTC. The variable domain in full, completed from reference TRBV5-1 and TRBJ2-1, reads KAGVTQTPRYLIKTRGQQVTLSCSPISGHRSVSWYQQTPGQGLQFLFEYFSETQRNKGNFPGRFSGRQFSNSRSEMNVSTLELGDSALYLCASSSTPEGYYNEQFFGPGTRLTVL.

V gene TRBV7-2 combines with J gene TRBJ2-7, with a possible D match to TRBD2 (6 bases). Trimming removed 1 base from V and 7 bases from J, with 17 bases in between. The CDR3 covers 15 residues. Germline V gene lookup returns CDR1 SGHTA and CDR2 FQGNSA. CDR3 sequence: CASSLDGGVGWEQYF. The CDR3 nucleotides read TGTGCCAGCAGCTTAGATGGCGGGGTCGGCTGGGAGCAGTACTTC.

CDR3 DNA sequence: TGTGCCACCAGCAGGTCAGGCGAAGAGACCCAGTACTTC. It is translated as CATSRSGEETQYF. This chain uses TRBV15 with TRBJ2-5, with unresolved D. Per the germline V gene, CDR1 is LNHNV and CDR2 is YYDKDF (reference sequence). CDR3 length: 13 amino acids. Trimming stripped 3 bases from V and 3 bases from J, with 8 bases between. Variable domain in full (rest from reference TRBV15 and TRBJ2-5): DAMVIQNPRYQVTQFGKPVTLSCSQTLNHNVMYWYQQKSSQAPKLLFHYYDKDFNNEADTPDNFQSRRPNTSFCFLDIRSPGLGDTAMYLCATSRSGEETQYFGPGTRLLVL.

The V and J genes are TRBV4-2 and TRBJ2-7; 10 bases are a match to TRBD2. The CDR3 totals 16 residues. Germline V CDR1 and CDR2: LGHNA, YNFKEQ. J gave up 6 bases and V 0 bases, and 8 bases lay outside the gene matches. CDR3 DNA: TGTGCCAGCAGCCAAGATGGCAGCGGGAGGGGATTCGAGCAGTACTTC. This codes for CASSQDGSGRGFEQYF.

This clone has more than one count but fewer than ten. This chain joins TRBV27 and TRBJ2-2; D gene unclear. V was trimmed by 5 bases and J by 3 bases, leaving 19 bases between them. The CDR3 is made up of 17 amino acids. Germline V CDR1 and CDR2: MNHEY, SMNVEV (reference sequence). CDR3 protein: CASSQTPPDLYTGELFF. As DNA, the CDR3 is TGTGCCAGCAGTCAAACGCCACCGGACCTTTACACCGGGGAGCTGTTTTTT.

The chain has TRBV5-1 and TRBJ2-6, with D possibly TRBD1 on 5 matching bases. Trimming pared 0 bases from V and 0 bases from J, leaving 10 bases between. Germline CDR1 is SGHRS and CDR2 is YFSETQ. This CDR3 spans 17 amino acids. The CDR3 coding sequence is TGCGCCAGCAGCTTGGATCAGGGTTACTCTGGGGCCAACGTCCTGACTTTC. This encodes CASSLDQGYSGANVLTF.

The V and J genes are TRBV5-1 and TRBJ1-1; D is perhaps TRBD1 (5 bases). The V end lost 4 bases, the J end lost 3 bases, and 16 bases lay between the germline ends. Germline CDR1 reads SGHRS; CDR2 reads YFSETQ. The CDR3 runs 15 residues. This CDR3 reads CASSVRGSRDTEAFF. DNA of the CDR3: TGCGCCAGCAGCGTAAGGGGTAGTAGGGACACTGAAGCTTTCTTT.

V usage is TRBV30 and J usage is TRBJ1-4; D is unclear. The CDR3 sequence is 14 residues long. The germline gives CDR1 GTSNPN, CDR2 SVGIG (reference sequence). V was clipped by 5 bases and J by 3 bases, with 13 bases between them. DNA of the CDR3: TGTGCCTGGCAACGACATGAGGCTAATGAAAAACTGTTTTTT. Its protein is CAWQRHEANEKLFF.

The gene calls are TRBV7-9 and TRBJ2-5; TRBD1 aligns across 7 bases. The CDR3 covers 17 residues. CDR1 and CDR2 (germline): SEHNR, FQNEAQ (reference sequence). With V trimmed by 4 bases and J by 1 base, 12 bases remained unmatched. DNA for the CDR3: TGTGCCAGCAGCTCCCCCAGGGCCCGGACAGGCCAAGAGACCCAGTACTTC. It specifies CASSSPRARTGQETQYF.

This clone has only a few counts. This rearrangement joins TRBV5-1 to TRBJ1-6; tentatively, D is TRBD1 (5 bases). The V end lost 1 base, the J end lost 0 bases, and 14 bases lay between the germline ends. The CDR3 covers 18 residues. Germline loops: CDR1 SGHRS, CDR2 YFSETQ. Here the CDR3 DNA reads TGCGCCAGCAGCTTGTCGTCGGCAGGGCTCTCCTATAATTCACCCCTCCACTTT. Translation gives CASSLSSAGLSYNSPLHF.

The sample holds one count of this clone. The CDR3 loop is CATSNYHRRGEQYF. The CDR3 DNA reads as TGTGCCACCAGCAACTATCACAGGCGGGGAGAGCAGTACTTC. The chain joins TRBV15 to TRBJ2-7; TRBD2 is a possible D gene (6 bases). The CDR3 has 14 residues. CDR1 is LNHNV, CDR2 YYDKDF, per germline (reference sequence). Trimming took off 4 bases at V and 7 bases at J, with 17 bases between the two ends.

The CDR3 reads CASSLQTGGEETQYF. The CDR3 DNA is TGTGCCAGCAGTCTCCAAACAGGGGGCGAGGAGACCCAGTACTTC. The gene calls are TRBV27 and TRBJ2-5, with 9 bases matching TRBD1. After removal of 5 bases from V and 5 bases from J, the junction contained 9 bases not matched to a gene. This CDR3 region has 15 residues. CDR1 MNHEY and CDR2 SMNVEV come from the germline V gene (reference sequence).